This TCR beta chain stems from a study of blood T cell repertoires in COVID-19. Study details: Acute and convalescent COVID-19 samples came from the United States, Italy and Spain. T cells, B-cell-depleted T cells, or PBMCs supplied cDNA or gDNA.

Original processing methods: From reference gene primer amplification, estimates of nucleated cell counts were derived. Profiling relied on immunoSEQ multiplex PCR, and the TCRdb table lists in-frame clones only, not all of them. V, J and clone size reflect that table, while D and trimming were determined from the DNA. The sample comprises about 160,000 clones, approximately 79% of which are singletons, and 7% to 10% rests with the top ten. The germline V gene encodes CDR1 MNHNS and CDR2 SASEGT. The length of the CDR3 is 15 residues. V was pared by 2 bases and J by 0 bases, with 7 bases between. Enrollment of patients from Seattle took place during active infection, with longitudinal follow-up.

This receptor was identified in a woman in her sixties with COVID-19, enrolled during active disease. Sequenced input: peripheral blood. V is TRBV6-1 and J is TRBJ2-2, with D perhaps matching TRBD2 (5 bases). The CDR3 nucleotides read TGTGCCAGCAGTGAACGAGGGTCGAACACCGGGGAGCTGTTTTTT. Its translation is CASSERGSNTGELFF.